This paragraph covers one TCR beta chain sequence. V shed 4 bases, J shed 8 bases, and the junction held 10 bases outside the gene matches. Germline V gives CDR1 SGHRS, CDR2 YFSETQ. This CDR3 region has 16 residues. Produced via immunoSEQ multiplex PCR; TCRdb's table is partial and in-frame only. This sample has about 250,000 clones, with over 70% found just once. The sample comes from a study of blood T cell repertoires in COVID-19. The TCR was taken from a middle-aged woman who had been exposed to COVID-19. The chain combines TRBV5-1 with TRBJ2-1; TRBD1 matches at 12 bases. Sequenced sample: PBMCs or T cells enriched from blood (not recorded which). CDR3 in DNA: TGCGCCAGCAGCCTACCGGGACAGGGGGCAATCGATGAGCAGTTCTTC. This translates into CASSLPGQGAIDEQFF.